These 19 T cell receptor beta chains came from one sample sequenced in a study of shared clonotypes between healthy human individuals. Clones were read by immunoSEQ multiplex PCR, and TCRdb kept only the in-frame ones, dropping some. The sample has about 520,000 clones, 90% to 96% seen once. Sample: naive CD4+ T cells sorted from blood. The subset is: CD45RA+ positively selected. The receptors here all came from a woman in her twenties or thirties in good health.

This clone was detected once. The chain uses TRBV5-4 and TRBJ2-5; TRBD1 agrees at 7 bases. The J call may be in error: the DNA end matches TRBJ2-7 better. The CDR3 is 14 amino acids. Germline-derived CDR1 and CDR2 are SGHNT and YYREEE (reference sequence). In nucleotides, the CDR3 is TGTGCCAGCAGCCGAGGACAGGACTCCTACGAGCAGTACTTC. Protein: CASSRGQDSYEQYF.

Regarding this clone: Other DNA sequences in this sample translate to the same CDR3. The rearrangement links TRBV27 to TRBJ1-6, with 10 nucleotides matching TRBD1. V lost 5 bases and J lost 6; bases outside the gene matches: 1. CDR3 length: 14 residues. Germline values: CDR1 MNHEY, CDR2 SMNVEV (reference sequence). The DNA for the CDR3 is TGTGCCAGCAGTAGGGACAGGGGTAATTCACCCCTCCACTTT. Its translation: CASSRDRGNSPLHF.

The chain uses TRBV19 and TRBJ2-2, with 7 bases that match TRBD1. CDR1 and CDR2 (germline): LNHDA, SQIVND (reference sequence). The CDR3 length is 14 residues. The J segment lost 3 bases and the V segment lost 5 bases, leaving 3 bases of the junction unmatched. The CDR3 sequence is CASSSTGDTGELFF. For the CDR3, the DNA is TGTGCCAGTAGTTCCACAGGGGACACCGGGGAGCTGTTTTTT. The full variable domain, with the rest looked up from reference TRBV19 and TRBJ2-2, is DGGITQSPKYLFRKEGQNVTLSCEQNLNHDAMYWYRQDPGQGLRLIYYSQIVNDFQKGDIAEGYSVSREKKESFPLTVTSAQKNPTAFYLCASSSTGDTGELFFGEGSRLTVL.

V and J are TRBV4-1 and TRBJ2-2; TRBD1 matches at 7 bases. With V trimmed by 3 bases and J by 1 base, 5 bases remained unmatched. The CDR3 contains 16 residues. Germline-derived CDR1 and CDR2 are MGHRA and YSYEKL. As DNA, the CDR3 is TGCGCCAGCAGCCAGACGGGGACAGTGAACACCGGGGAGCTGTTTTTT. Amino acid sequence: CASSQTGTVNTGELFF.

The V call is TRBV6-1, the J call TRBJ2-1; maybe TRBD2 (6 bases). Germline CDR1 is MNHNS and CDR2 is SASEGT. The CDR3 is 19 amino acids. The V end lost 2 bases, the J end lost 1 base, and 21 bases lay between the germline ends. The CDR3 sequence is CASSETTPFGGISYNEQFF. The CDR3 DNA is TGTGCCAGCAGTGAAACTACCCCATTCGGCGGGATTTCCTACAATGAGCAGTTCTTC.

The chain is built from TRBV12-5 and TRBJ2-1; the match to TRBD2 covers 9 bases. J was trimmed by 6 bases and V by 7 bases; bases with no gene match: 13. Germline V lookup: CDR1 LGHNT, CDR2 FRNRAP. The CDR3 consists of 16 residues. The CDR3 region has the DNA TGTGCTAGTGCCCAAACTCCTAGCGGGATGAGCAATGAGCAGTTCTTC. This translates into CASAQTPSGMSNEQFF.

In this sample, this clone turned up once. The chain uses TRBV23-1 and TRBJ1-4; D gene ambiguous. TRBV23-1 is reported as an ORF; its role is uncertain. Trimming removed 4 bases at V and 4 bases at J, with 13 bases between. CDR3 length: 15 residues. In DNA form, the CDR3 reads TGCGCCAGCAGTCGCACGGCAGAGGTTAATGAAAAACTGTTTTTT. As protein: CASSRTAEVNEKLFF.

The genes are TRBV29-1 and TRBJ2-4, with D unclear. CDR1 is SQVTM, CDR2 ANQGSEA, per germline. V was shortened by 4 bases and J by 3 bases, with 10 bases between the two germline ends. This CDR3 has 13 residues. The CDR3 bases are TGCAGCGTTGCTGGGGAACACAAAAACATTCAGTACTTC. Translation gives CSVAGEHKNIQYF. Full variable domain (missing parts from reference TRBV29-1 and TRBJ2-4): SAVISQKPSRDICQRGTSLTIQCQVDSQVTMMFWYRQQPGQSLTLIATANQGSEATYESGFVIDKFPISRPNLTFSTLTVSNMSPEDSSIYLCSVAGEHKNIQYFGAGTRLSVL.

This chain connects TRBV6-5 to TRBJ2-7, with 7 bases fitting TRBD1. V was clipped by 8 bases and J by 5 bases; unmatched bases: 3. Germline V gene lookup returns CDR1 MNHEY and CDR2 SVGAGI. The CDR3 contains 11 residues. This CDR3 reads CASVQGHEQYF. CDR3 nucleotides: TGTGCCAGCGTACAGGGGCACGAGCAGTACTTC.

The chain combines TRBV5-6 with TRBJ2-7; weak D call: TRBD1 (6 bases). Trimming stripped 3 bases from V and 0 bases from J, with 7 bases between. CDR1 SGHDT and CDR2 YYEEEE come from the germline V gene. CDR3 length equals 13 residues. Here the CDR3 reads CASSSGVSYEQYF. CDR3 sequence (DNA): TGTGCCAGCAGCTCAGGGGTCTCCTACGAGCAGTACTTC.

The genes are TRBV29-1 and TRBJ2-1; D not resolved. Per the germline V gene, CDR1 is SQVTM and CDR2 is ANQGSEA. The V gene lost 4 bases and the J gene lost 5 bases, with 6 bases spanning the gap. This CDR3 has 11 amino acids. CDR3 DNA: TGCAGCGTTGGACCGAACAATGAGCAGTTCTTC. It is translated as CSVGPNNEQFF.

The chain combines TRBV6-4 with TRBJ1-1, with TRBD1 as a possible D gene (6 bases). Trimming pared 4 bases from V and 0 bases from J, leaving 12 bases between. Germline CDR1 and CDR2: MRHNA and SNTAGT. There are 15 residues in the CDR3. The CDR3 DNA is TGTGCCAGCAGTGTGGGGGCAGGCTTGAACACTGAAGCTTTCTTT. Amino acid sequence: CASSVGAGLNTEAFF.

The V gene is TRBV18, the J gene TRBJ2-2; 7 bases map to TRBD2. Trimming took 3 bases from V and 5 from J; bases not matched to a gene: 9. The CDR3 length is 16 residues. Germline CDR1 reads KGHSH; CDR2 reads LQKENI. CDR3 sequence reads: CASSPGGRTFTGELFF. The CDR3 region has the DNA TGTGCCAGCTCACCGGGCGGGAGAACTTTTACCGGGGAGCTGTTTTTT.

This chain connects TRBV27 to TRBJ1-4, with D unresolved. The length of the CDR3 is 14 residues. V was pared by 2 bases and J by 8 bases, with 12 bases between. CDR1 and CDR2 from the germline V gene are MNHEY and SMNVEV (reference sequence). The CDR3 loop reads CASSLLSSREKLFF. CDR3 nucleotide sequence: TGTGCCAGCAGTTTACTCTCATCGCGCGAAAAACTGTTTTTT. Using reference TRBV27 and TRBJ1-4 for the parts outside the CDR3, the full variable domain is EAQVTQNPRYLITVTGKKLTVTCSQNMNHEYMSWYRQDPGLGLRQIYYSMNVEVTDKGDVPEGYKVSRKEKRNFPLILESPSPNQTSLYFCASSLLSSREKLFFGSGTQLSVL.

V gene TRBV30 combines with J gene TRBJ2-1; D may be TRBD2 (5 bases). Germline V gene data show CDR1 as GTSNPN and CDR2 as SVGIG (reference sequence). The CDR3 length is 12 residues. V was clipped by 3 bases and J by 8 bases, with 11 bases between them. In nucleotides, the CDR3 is TGTGCCTGGAGACTCCGGGGTCATGAGCAGTTCTTC. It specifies CAWRLRGHEQFF. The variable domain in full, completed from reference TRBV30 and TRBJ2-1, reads SQTIHQWPATLVQPVGSPLSLECTVEGTSNPNLYWYRQAAGRGLQLLFYSVGIGQISSEVPQNLSASRPQDRQFILSSKKLLLSDSGFYLCAWRLRGHEQFFGPGTRLTVL.

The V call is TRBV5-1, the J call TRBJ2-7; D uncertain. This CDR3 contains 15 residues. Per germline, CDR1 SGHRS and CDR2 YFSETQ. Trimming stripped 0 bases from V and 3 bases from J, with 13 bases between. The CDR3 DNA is TGCGCCAGCAGCTTGGGGCAGGCCGCCTTCTACGAGCAGTACTTC. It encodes CASSLGQAAFYEQYF.

This chain's CDR3 is CAISQRPYEQYF. CDR3 coding DNA: TGTGCCATCTCGCAGAGACCCTACGAGCAGTACTTC. V is TRBV10-3 and J is TRBJ2-7; D remains ambiguous. The CDR3 length is 12 residues. V lost 8 bases to trimming and J lost 2 bases, with 10 bases between them. Germline-derived CDR1 and CDR2 are ENHRY and SYGVKD.

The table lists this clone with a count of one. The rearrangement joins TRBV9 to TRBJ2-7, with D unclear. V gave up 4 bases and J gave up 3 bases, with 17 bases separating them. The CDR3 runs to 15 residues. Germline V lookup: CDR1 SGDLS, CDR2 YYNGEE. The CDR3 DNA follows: TGTGCCAGCAGCCCCTTTCCAGCTACGAGCTACGAGCAGTACTTC. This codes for CASSPFPATSYEQYF.

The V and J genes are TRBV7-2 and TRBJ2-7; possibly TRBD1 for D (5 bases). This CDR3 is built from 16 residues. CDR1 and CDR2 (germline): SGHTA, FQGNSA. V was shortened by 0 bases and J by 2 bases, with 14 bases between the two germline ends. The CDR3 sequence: CASSLASYRTPYEQYF. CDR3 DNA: TGTGCCAGCAGCTTAGCGTCCTACAGGACCCCCTACGAGCAGTACTTC.